Detailed here is one TCR beta chain. Here immunoSEQ multiplex PCR was the method, and the copy in TCRdb shows in-frame clones only, minus some. Of 250,000 or so clones listed, 85% to 90% were seen once; the top ten hold about 1.5%. The source of the sample is a study of blood T cell repertoires in COVID-19. The sequencing sample was made of PBMCs or T cells enriched from blood (not recorded which). This receptor was identified in a woman in her 50s who had recovered from COVID-19.

CDR3 protein: CASSVVVGERHNEQFF. The CDR3 nucleotides read TGTGCCAGCAGCGTAGTCGTGGGAGAACGTCACAATGAGCAGTTCTTC. The chain carries TRBV9 and TRBJ2-1; maybe TRBD2 (5 bases). The V gene's germline CDR1 is SGDLS and CDR2 YYNGEE. CDR3 length: 16 residues. Trimming pared 0 bases from V and 5 bases from J, leaving 15 bases between.